Presented here are 2 T cell receptor beta chains from one specimen sequenced in a study of T cells expressing NK-cell markers. From the 5' RACE reads, TCRdb lists one entry per CDR3 protein and no DNA. Listed are 150,000 or so distinct CDR3 sequences; roughly 35% falls within the top ten. Specimen: blood T cells: a sorted CD56 or NKG2C T cell subset, CD4+ or CD8+ T cells, or bulk PBMC T cells (not recorded which). The receptors were sampled from a woman between 50 and 59 years old in good health.

The gene calls are TRBV5-1 and TRBJ2-1; TCRdb indicates TRBD1, and absent DNA this call remains unverified. This CDR3 contains 15 residues. Germline V gene lookup returns CDR1 SGHRS and CDR2 YFSETQ. The CDR3 spells CASSLGGVVPNEQFF.

The V gene is TRBV5-5, the J gene TRBJ2-1; TCRdb reports TRBD1, a call that lacks DNA to check it against. CDR1 and CDR2 from the germline V gene are SGHKS and YYEKEE (reference sequence). CDR3 length: 16 amino acids. CDR3 sequence: CASSLRGQGYYNEQFF. Together with reference TRBV5-5 and TRBJ2-1, the CDR3 gives the full variable domain: DAGVTQSPTHLIKTRGQQVTLRCSPISGHKSVSWYQQVLGQGPQFIFQYYEKEERGRGNFPDRFSARQFPNYSSELNVNALLLGDSALYLCASSLRGQGYYNEQFFGPGTRLTVL.